A single sample gave rise to the 25 T cell receptor beta chains below, sequenced in a study of T cell changes during pregnancy in multiple sclerosis (dated by TCRdb to between 2017 and 2020). The library relied on the immunoSEQ multiplex PCR assay. Here the immuneACCESS table is served through TCRdb, limited to in-frame sequences with V and J called. Missing clones are a known gap in these copies; in checked studies unresolved V genes cover under half, and the rest lacks a known reason. For this sample there are more than 80,000 clones; 91% appear just once. Of the sample, around 1.6% falls within the top ten clones. The sequencing here drew on peripheral blood, taken before pregnancy. These receptors originate from a female donor with multiple sclerosis, enrolled in a pregnancy study.

The chain is built from TRBV29-1 and TRBJ2-1; perhaps TRBD1 as D (6 bases). Deletions cut 6 bases from V and 8 bases from J, with 14 bases between. This CDR3 contains 12 residues. The germline CDR1 and CDR2 sequences are SQVTM and ANQGSEA. The CDR3 region has the DNA TGCAGCGTAAATGAGGCAGGGGATGAGCAGTTCTTC. Translating gives CSVNEAGDEQFF.

The J gene is TRBJ2-7, the V gene TRBV4-2; 7 bases align to TRBD2. The germline V gene encodes CDR1 LGHNA and CDR2 YNFKEQ. The CDR3 is 15 residues long. The V gene end was trimmed by 0 bases and the J gene end by 4 bases; junction bases not matched to a gene: 6. The DNA of the CDR3 is TGTGCCAGCAGCCAAGATTGGCGGGAGCCATACGAGCAGTACTTC. It is translated as CASSQDWREPYEQYF.

This chain joins TRBV7-9 and TRBJ1-5; D call uncertain. The CDR3 extends over 14 amino acids. Germline V gives CDR1 SEHNR, CDR2 FQNEAQ (reference sequence). Trimming took off 1 base at V and 2 bases at J, with 6 bases between the two ends. The CDR3 here is CASSLDSGNQPQHF. DNA of the CDR3: TGTGCCAGCAGCTTAGATTCTGGCAATCAGCCCCAGCATTTT.

As DNA, the CDR3 is TGTGCCAGCAGCCCAGTGAGGGAGGTGTGGGGCGAGCAGTACTTC. This gives the protein CASSPVREVWGEQYF. V usage is TRBV9 and J usage is TRBJ2-7; TRBD2 is a possible D gene (6 bases). Germline CDR1 reads SGDLS; CDR2 reads YYNGEE. The V and J ends lost 4 bases and 6 bases respectively, with 20 bases between them. The CDR3 consists of 15 residues.

The V and J genes are TRBV6-6 and TRBJ1-6; 9 bases map to TRBD1. The germline V gene has CDR1 MNHNY and CDR2 SVGAGI (reference sequence). The CDR3 consists of 14 residues. V shed 6 bases and J 6 bases; nucleotides not matched to a gene: 3. The CDR3 DNA follows: TGTGCCAGCAGGGGGACAGGGATTAATTCACCCCTCCACTTT. Its protein is CASRGTGINSPLHF.

This clone is a singleton in its sample. The genes are TRBV7-9 and TRBJ1-3, with D perhaps TRBD1 (6 bases). Trimming cost V 11 bases and J 0 bases, with 11 bases left between them. Looked up from germline, CDR1 is SEHNR and CDR2 is FQNEAQ (reference sequence). This CDR3 has 13 amino acids. The chain's CDR3 is CAVQGLSGNTIYF. In DNA form, the CDR3 reads TGTGCCGTACAGGGCCTCTCTGGAAACACCATATATTTT.

This chain uses TRBV28 with TRBJ2-2; TRBD2 aligns across 9 bases. CDR1 is MDHEN and CDR2 is SYDVKM in the germline V gene. V shed 6 bases, J shed 0 bases, and the junction held 2 bases outside the gene matches. The CDR3 contains 15 residues. The CDR3 bases are TGTGCCAGCAGACCTAGCGGGACGAACACCGGGGAGCTGTTTTTT. Translating gives CASRPSGTNTGELFF.

This chain uses TRBV4-1 with TRBJ2-3; 9 bases line up with TRBD1. Trimming at V came to 2 bases and at J to 7 bases, leaving 4 bases not matched to a gene. The CDR3 is 14 amino acids. Germline CDR1 and CDR2: MGHRA and YSYEKL. CDR3 DNA: TGCGCCAGCAGCCAACCGACAGGGGGGAATACGCAGTATTTT. This sequence encodes CASSQPTGGNTQYF.

This rearrangement joins TRBV5-4 to TRBJ1-6, with TRBD1 matching over 10 bases. Per the germline V gene, CDR1 is SGHNT and CDR2 is YYREEE (reference sequence). This CDR3 spans 14 amino acids. Losses at the gene ends were 3 bases for V and 13 bases for J; bases not matched to a gene: 7. CDR3 in DNA: TGTGCCAGCAGCTCCGGGACAGGGGCATCTCCCCTCCACTTT. Translation: CASSSGTGASPLHF.

This clone was picked up a small number of times. J is TRBJ2-6 and V is TRBV11-3; 9 nucleotides match TRBD1. J lost 0 bases, V lost 3 bases, and 6 bases had no gene match. CDR1 and CDR2 (germline): SGHNT, YENEEA. This CDR3 comprises 18 residues. CDR3 coding DNA: TGTGCCAGCAGCTTTTCCGGGACAGGGTACTCTGGGGCCAACGTCCTGACTTTC. This translates into CASSFSGTGYSGANVLTF.

The chain links TRBV2 to TRBJ1-4, with D tentatively TRBD1 (6 bases). V was cut by 4 bases and J by 3 bases, with 9 bases left in between. This CDR3 region has 14 residues. In germline, CDR1 is SNHLY, CDR2 FYNNEI. The CDR3 nucleotides read TGTGCCAGCAGTGTTACAGGGCCTAATGAAAAACTGTTTTTT. Protein: CASSVTGPNEKLFF. Combining the CDR3 with reference TRBV2 and TRBJ1-4 gives the whole variable domain EPEVTQTPSHQVTQMGQEVILRCVPISNHLYFYWYRQILGQKVEFLVSFYNNEISEKSEIFDDQFSVERPDGSNFTLKIRSTKLEDSAMYFCASSVTGPNEKLFFGSGTQLSVL.

V and J are TRBV5-1 and TRBJ1-1; a weak D match, TRBD1 (5 bases). Germline CDR1 reads SGHRS; CDR2 reads YFSETQ. There are 15 residues in the CDR3. V lost 4 bases to trimming and J lost 6 bases, with 19 bases between them. Here the CDR3 reads CASSVHGGEAAEAFF. DNA of the CDR3: TGCGCCAGCAGCGTCCATGGGGGGGAAGCCGCTGAAGCTTTCTTT.

CDR3 amino acids: CASSSGLSNSIKDEQFF. The CDR3 coding sequence is TGCGCCAGCAGCTCCGGACTATCCAACTCCATAAAGGATGAGCAGTTCTTC. This sequence joins TRBV5-1 and TRBJ2-1; a weak D match, TRBD2 (6 bases). The CDR3 is 17 residues long. With 3 bases removed from V and 8 bases from J, the gap between germline ends came to 24 bases. Per germline, CDR1 SGHRS and CDR2 YFSETQ.

The chain combines TRBV11-3 with TRBJ1-6; 7 bases line up with TRBD1. CDR1 SGHNT and CDR2 YENEEA come from the germline V gene. The V gene end was trimmed by 5 bases and the J gene end by 7 bases; junction bases not matched to a gene: 8. This CDR3 has 15 amino acids. CDR3 residues: CASSPGGPGNSPLHF. For the CDR3, the DNA is TGTGCCAGCAGCCCAGGGGGACCGGGGAATTCACCCCTCCACTTT.

V is TRBV7-3 and J is TRBJ2-5; tentative D call: TRBD1 (6 bases). The CDR3 has 12 residues. V lost 7 bases, J lost 4 bases, and 10 bases lay in between. Germline V gene sequence: CDR1 SGHTA, CDR2 FQGTGA. The CDR3 loop reads CASTTGIETQYF. For the CDR3, the DNA is TGTGCCAGCACCACAGGGATAGAGACCCAGTACTTC.

This chain connects TRBV13 to TRBJ2-7; perhaps TRBD1 as D (6 bases). V lost 2 bases, J lost 6 bases, and 8 bases lay in between. There are 12 residues in the CDR3. Germline-derived CDR1 and CDR2 are PRHDT and FYEKMQ (reference sequence). As DNA, the CDR3 is TGTGCCAGCAGCTTACAAGGGGGCGAGCAGTACTTC. Translation: CASSLQGGEQYF. Full variable domain (outside the CDR3, taken from reference TRBV13 and TRBJ2-7): AAGVIQSPRHLIKEKRETATLKCYPIPRHDTVYWYQQGPGQDPQFLISFYEKMQSDKGSIPDRFSAQQFSDYHSELNMSSLELGDSALYFCASSLQGGEQYFGPGTRLTVT.

The chain joins TRBV6-4 to TRBJ2-3, with 10 bases that match TRBD2. Unmatched junction bases numbered 4, after V lost 3 bases and J lost 4 bases. CDR3 length equals 15 residues. Germline lookup yields CDR1 MRHNA and CDR2 SNTAGT. The CDR3: CASSEAGGSADTQYF. In DNA form, the CDR3 reads TGTGCCAGCAGTGAAGCGGGAGGGAGTGCAGATACGCAGTATTTT.

The chain employs TRBV7-3 and TRBJ2-3, with D possibly being TRBD2 (5 bases). The CDR3 runs 13 residues. Germline values: CDR1 SGHTA, CDR2 FQGTGA. Trimming removed 2 bases from V and 5 bases from J, with 8 bases in between. This CDR3 reads CASSLQGGDTQYF. CDR3 nucleotide sequence: TGTGCCAGCAGCTTACAAGGAGGAGATACGCAGTATTTT.

V gene TRBV6-4 combines with J gene TRBJ2-2; no clear D. Germline-derived CDR1 and CDR2 are MRHNA and SNTAGT. The germline V and J ends were trimmed by 0 bases and 5 bases, with 13 bases remaining between them. This CDR3 is built from 16 residues. DNA of the CDR3: TGTGCCAGCAGTGACTCCGGTCGCCGAGCGACCGGGGAGCTGTTTTTT. This gives the protein CASSDSGRRATGELFF.

The chain employs TRBV6-5 and TRBJ1-4; TRBD1 aligns across 7 bases. CDR1 is MNHEY, CDR2 SVGAGI, per germline. Losses at the gene ends were 5 bases for V and 5 bases for J; bases not matched to a gene: 5. This CDR3 contains 14 residues. The CDR3 coding sequence is TGTGCCAGCAGTCGGACAGGCACAAATGAAAAACTGTTTTTT. Amino acids: CASSRTGTNEKLFF.

The chain carries TRBV7-9 and TRBJ2-1; D is perhaps TRBD1 (6 bases). The V gene lost 1 base and the J gene lost 5 bases, with 15 bases spanning the gap. The CDR3 covers 16 residues. Germline V gene sequence: CDR1 SEHNR, CDR2 FQNEAQ (reference sequence). The chain's CDR3 is CASSLVLQGAHNEQFF. CDR3 nucleotides: TGTGCCAGCAGCTTAGTTTTACAGGGAGCCCACAATGAGCAGTTCTTC.

The chain combines TRBV6-5 with TRBJ2-3; 7 bases fit TRBD2. V lost 4 bases and J lost 1; bases outside the gene matches: 5. CDR1 and CDR2 from the germline V gene are MNHEY and SVGAGI. The CDR3 covers 15 residues. The CDR3 loop is CASSSPAGGTDTQYF. CDR3 bases: TGTGCCAGCAGTTCACCGGCGGGGGGCACAGATACGCAGTATTTT.

The chain recombines TRBV19 with TRBJ2-6; TRBD1 matches 8 bases. V shed 1 base, J shed 0 bases, and the junction held 2 bases outside the gene matches. Germline CDR1 is LNHDA and CDR2 is SQIVND (reference sequence). The CDR3 length is 17 residues. The CDR3 DNA follows: TGTGCCAGTAGTATAGGGACAGGGCCCTCTGGGGCCAACGTCCTGACTTTC. It is translated as CASSIGTGPSGANVLTF.

The genes are TRBV10-1 and TRBJ1-2; the D gene is possibly TRBD1 (6 bases). The germline V and J ends were trimmed by 10 bases and 2 bases, with 17 bases remaining between them. The CDR3 has 14 amino acids. Germline CDR1 WNHNN, CDR2 SYGVQD (reference sequence). The CDR3 is CATRGGDWNYGYTF. CDR3 DNA sequence: TGCGCCACAAGGGGGGGCGATTGGAACTATGGCTACACCTTC.

J is TRBJ2-1 and V is TRBV11-2; 7 bases fit TRBD1. Trimming took 4 bases from V and 4 from J; bases not matched to a gene: 7. Germline assignment: CDR1 SGHAT and CDR2 FQNNGV. The CDR3 length is 15 residues. In nucleotides, the CDR3 is TGTGCCAGCAGCTCCTACAGGGGACAGTACAATGAGCAGTTCTTC. Amino acids: CASSSYRGQYNEQFF.